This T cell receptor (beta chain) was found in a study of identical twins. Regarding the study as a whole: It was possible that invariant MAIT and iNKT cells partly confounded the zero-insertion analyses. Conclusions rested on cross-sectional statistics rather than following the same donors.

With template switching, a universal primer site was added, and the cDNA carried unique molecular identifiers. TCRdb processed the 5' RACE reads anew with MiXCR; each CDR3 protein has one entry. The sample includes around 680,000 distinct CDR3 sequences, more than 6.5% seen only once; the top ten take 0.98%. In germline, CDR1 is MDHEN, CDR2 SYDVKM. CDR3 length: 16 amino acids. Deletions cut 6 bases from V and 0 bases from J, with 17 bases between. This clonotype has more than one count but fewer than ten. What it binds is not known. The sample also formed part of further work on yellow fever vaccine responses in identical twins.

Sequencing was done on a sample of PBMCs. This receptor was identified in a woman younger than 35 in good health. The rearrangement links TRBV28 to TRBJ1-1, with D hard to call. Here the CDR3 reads CASSFKLAGLNTEAFF. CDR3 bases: TGTGCCAGCAGCTTTAAGTTGGCGGGCCTGAACACTGAAGCTTTCTTT.